This T cell receptor beta chain was observed in a study of shared clonotypes between healthy human individuals (dated by TCRdb to about 2020). Notes on the research overall: The cohort comprised two women and three men aged 18 to 49 years. For each donor, CD4 naive and CD4 memory were each run on three plates, CD8 naive on two plates, and CD8 memory on one plate. The study deeply sequenced blood TCR repertoires of about 5 healthy adults to estimate repertoire size and the extent of clonotype sharing between individuals. To increase sequencing depth and limit assay-specific biases, different laboratories used diverse techniques to prepare libraries and sequence TCR repertoires. Leukapheresis yielded between about 0.94 and 10 billion PBMCs per donor.

The donors were healthy, HIV-negative adults with no recently reported acute infections or vaccinations. Only Caucasian adults living in Nashville, Tennessee, USA were represented among the donors. CD4+ T cells were enriched by magnetic negative selection; naive cells were then positively selected on CD45RA, and the negative fraction formed the memory subset. Blood was obtained by leukapheresis, after which PBMCs were separated by Ficoll-Histopaque density gradient centrifugation and cryopreserved in liquid nitrogen vapor phase. Purity and quantity of every magnetically sorted T cell population were checked by analytical flow cytometry. Genomic DNA was isolated from every sorted fraction and measured by UV absorbance on a Nanodrop 2000c. The V end gives up 5 bases and the J end 0 bases, leaving 11 bases in the junction not matched to a gene. For CDR1 and CDR2, the germline V gene lists SGHRS and YFSETQ. Reading from cysteine to phenylalanine, the CDR3 counts 17 amino acids. The read is trimmed to its CDR3 DNA, 51 bases read in frame from base 1.

In regard to this clone: It has no known antigen specificity. The record has no base qualities; no much larger clone is one base away.

Study-wide findings and limitations: Across a few donors, roughly 5.4% of naive CD4, roughly 3.4% of naive CD8, roughly 2.3% of memory CD4, and 0.4% to 0.45% of memory CD8 clonotypes were shared. Based on pairwise subsampling, the degree of clonotype sharing among donors was expected to be affected by sequencing depth. Higher generation probabilities were observed for clonotypes shared by all four sorted-subset donors than for non-shared clonotypes. The small number of donors limited the genetic and exposure-history diversity represented. Sampling was limited to blood, and TCR repertoires in tissue likely differ from TCR repertoires in blood. Even with the large sequencing depth, rarefaction of the sorted-subset datasets indicated that sequencing was incomplete. Estimated clonotype richness was generally larger for naive than for memory subsets.

Using the deep immunoSEQ assay, multiplex PCR amplified TCR CDR3 regions from genomic DNA. Extracted genomic DNA from each cell subset was spread evenly across all wells of several immunoSEQ 96-well plates, with each plate serving as a replicate. For sorted subsets, roughly 200 ng of genomic DNA, equivalent to some 33,000 T cell genomes, went into each replicate PCR. Purified libraries were measured with a Qubit 3.0 fluorometer, size-checked on a Bioanalyzer 2100, and measured again with the KAPA Library Quantification kit. Every immunoSEQ 96-well plate was sequenced on a dedicated single-read 150-cycle Illumina NextSeq 550 flow cell. Under the source paper's analysis protocol: Because the immunoSEQ output held only junctional sequences and lacked quality scores, the filtering could not match the filtering applied to full-length reads. To assign V/J genes and CDR3, sequences were annotated using PyIR, a Python wrapper for IgBLAST v1.9, with IMGT germline references. Reads were removed for weak V/J assignments (E-value above 1e-6), missing CDR3, stop codons, out-of-frame junctions, or ambiguous translated residues. V3J clonotypes were defined as sequences sharing the same inferred V gene, J gene, and CDR3 amino acid sequence. Percentage overlap between repertoires was computed as shared unique clonotypes divided by the size of the smaller repertoire. Repertoire richness was assessed with RTK rarefaction, the Chao1 estimator, and Recon v2.1 estimates of unobserved clonotypes. For all TCRbeta clonotypes obtained by the gDNA method from four donors, generation probabilities were computed with OLGA. TCRdb re-hosts the immuneACCESS table, in-frame sequences only. Its copies lack some clones; in the studies checked, an unresolved V gene accounts for under half of them, and the cause for the rest is not known. That table supplies the V and J calls and clone size; D and trimming were determined from the DNA. A total of hundreds of thousands of clones appear in this sample, 74% of them only once. Jointly, the top ten make up approximately 1.6% of the sample.

This clonotype was obtained from a woman aged 30 to 39 in good health. The specimen was memory CD4+ T cells sorted from blood. The intended sense of this specimen's cell subset or site label: CD45RA-negative fraction. Recombination connected TRBV5-1 to TRBJ2-1, and TRBD2 aligns with 7 junction nucleotides. The DNA is TGCGCCAGCAGGAAGGTGAGCGGGGCAAGCTCCTACAATGAGCAGTTCTTC. It specifies CASRKVSGASSYNEQFF.